Presented here are 29 T cell receptor beta chains from one specimen sequenced in a study of blood T cells in healthy people across ages. The use of a sample-barcoded 5' primer and a J-beta primer mix characterized a second PCR of roughly 6 to 11 cycles. TCRdb re-analysed the 5' RACE reads in MiXCR, keeping a single row per CDR3 protein. The sample records 1.5 million to 2 million distinct CDR3 sequences, over 25% being singletons. The specimen sequenced was blood. The receptors stem from a woman between 25 and 40 years old in good health.

The V call is TRBV5-1, the J call TRBJ1-5, with D hard to call. Germline V gives CDR1 SGHRS, CDR2 YFSETQ. The CDR3 extends over 15 amino acids. Trimming stripped 0 bases from V and 4 bases from J, with 11 bases between. CDR3 region: CASSLVPGNNQPQHF. DNA of the CDR3: TGCGCCAGCAGCTTGGTCCCGGGCAATAATCAGCCCCAGCATTTT.

Concerning this clonotype: Being one base from a much bigger clone, this may be a read error. The CDR3 spells CASSSRVYNEQYF. CDR3 nucleotide sequence: TGTGCCAGCAGCTCTCGGGTCTACAATGAGCAGTACTTC. The chain has TRBV7-9 and TRBJ2-4; D call uncertain. Trimming stripped 4 bases from V and 13 bases from J, with 17 bases between. Germline V lookup: CDR1 SEHNR, CDR2 FQNEAQ (reference sequence). The CDR3 sequence is 13 residues long.

Ten or more counts support this clonotype. The J gene is TRBJ1-2, the V gene TRBV29-1, with a possible D match to TRBD1 (5 bases). V lost 4 bases to trimming and J lost 7 bases, with 13 bases between them. Germline CDR1 is SQVTM and CDR2 is ANQGSEA. The CDR3 has 12 residues. In nucleotides, the CDR3 is TGCAGCGTTGGTGGAGGGGCGATTGGCTACACCTTC. The encoded protein is CSVGGGAIGYTF.

The sample holds many counts of this clonotype. The chain recombines TRBV20-1 with TRBJ2-5; TRBD2 matches at 11 bases. Germline V gene lookup returns CDR1 DFQATT and CDR2 SNEGSKA (reference sequence). The CDR3 runs 15 residues. The trim removed 4 bases at V and 2 bases at J, leaving 6 bases unmatched. For the CDR3, the DNA is TGCAGTGCTAAAAAACTAGCGGGGGAACAAGAGACCCAGTACTTC. Translation: CSAKKLAGEQETQYF.

The V call is TRBV28, the J call TRBJ2-7; either TRBD1 or TRBD2 may fit D (6 bases each). This CDR3 comprises 16 residues. V was pared by 5 bases and J by 6 bases, with 23 bases between. Germline V gene data show CDR1 as MDHEN and CDR2 as SYDVKM. The CDR3 region is CASSRDGGPSNREQYF. The CDR3 DNA follows: TGTGCCAGCAGTAGAGACGGGGGCCCGTCTAATCGCGAGCAGTACTTC.

This clonotype has just one count. The V call is TRBV7-9, the J call TRBJ2-7, with D unresolved. CDR3 length: 13 residues. V lost 5 bases and J 5 bases, leaving 13 bases between the germline ends. Germline V gene sequence: CDR1 SEHNR, CDR2 FQNEAQ (reference sequence). For the CDR3, the DNA is TGTGCCAGCAGCCTTGTAGGGTTGGACGAGCAGTACTTC. Amino acid sequence: CASSLVGLDEQYF.

The chain joins TRBV14 to TRBJ2-3; 7 nucleotides agree with TRBD2. With 6 bases clipped from V and 4 bases from J, the junction kept 13 bases outside the gene matches. Germline CDR1 is SGHDN and CDR2 is FVKESK. The CDR3 covers 16 residues. The CDR3 nucleotides read TGTGCCAGCAGAGCCACGGGAGGTGGCGGGGCAGATACGCAGTATTTT. Its protein is CASRATGGGGADTQYF.

For this clonotype: A read error is possible here, since a much larger clone lies one base away. This rearrangement joins TRBV6-6 to TRBJ2-7, with D possibly matching TRBD2 (6 bases). There are 12 residues in the CDR3. The germline V gene has CDR1 MNHNY and CDR2 SVGAGI (reference sequence). The CDR3 DNA is TGTGCCAGCGGGACTGACTCCTACGGGCAGTACTTC. Amino acid sequence: CASGTDSYGQYF.

This clonotype was seen more than once but under ten times. The chain links TRBV30 to TRBJ1-2, with a possible D match to TRBD1 (6 bases). Trimming removed 7 bases at V and 8 bases at J, with 14 bases between. Per germline, CDR1 GTSNPN and CDR2 SVGIG (reference sequence). The CDR3 covers 11 residues. CDR3 sequence: CALEQGGGYTF. The CDR3 DNA follows: TGTGCCTTGGAACAGGGAGGAGGCTACACCTTC.

The CDR3 nucleotides read TGTGCCAGCCGCGGACAGGGCCATCAGCCCCAGCATTTT. This translates into CASRGQGHQPQHF. The chain combines TRBV12-3 or TRBV12-4 with TRBJ1-5; 8 bases fit TRBD1. Trimming cost V 8 bases and J 5 bases; bases outside gene matches: 5. CDR3 size: 13 residues.

This clonotype was observed a few times. The chain links TRBV29-1 to TRBJ2-2; TRBD1 aligns across 7 bases. CDR1 and CDR2 from the germline V gene are SQVTM and ANQGSEA. The CDR3 is 12 residues long. V gave up 5 bases and J gave up 6 bases; unmatched junction bases: 3. The CDR3 DNA is TGCAGCGTTACAGGGGCGGCCGGGGAGCTGTTTTTT. It specifies CSVTGAAGELFF.

The rearrangement uses TRBV12-3 or TRBV12-4 and TRBJ1-4; no firm D call. The CDR3 runs 11 residues. V lost 3 bases, J lost 12 bases, and 8 bases lay in between. Here the CDR3 reads CASSFREELFF. In DNA form, the CDR3 reads TGTGCCAGCAGTTTTCGGGAGGAACTGTTTTTT.

This clonotype showed up just a few times. DNA of the CDR3: TGTGCCAGCAGCTTAGGGGTAGCGAGCCCTGGGTTCTTC. This gives the protein CASSLGVASPGFF. The chain has TRBV7-2 and TRBJ2-1; a weak D match, TRBD2 (5 bases). Deletions cut 1 base from V and 15 bases from J, with 16 bases between. Germline CDR1 reads SGHTA; CDR2 reads FQGNSA. The CDR3 covers 13 residues.

The chain uses TRBV18 and TRBJ2-7, with TRBD2 matching 7 bases. This CDR3 region has 15 residues. Germline V gene sequence: CDR1 KGHSH, CDR2 LQKENI. The V and J ends lost 2 bases and 2 bases, in that order; junction bases with no gene match: 6. The CDR3 reads CASSPAGLGPYEQYF. For the CDR3, the DNA is TGTGCCAGCTCACCAGCCGGACTAGGGCCCTACGAGCAGTACTTC.

This rearrangement joins TRBV7-6 to TRBJ2-3; D unclear. Germline-derived CDR1 and CDR2 are SGHVS and FNYEAQ. The CDR3 is 16 residues long. V lost 5 bases to trimming and J lost 9 bases, with 24 bases between them. The CDR3 sequence: CASSAHSYASTATQYF. DNA for the CDR3: TGTGCCAGCAGCGCCCACTCCTACGCCTCCACGGCCACGCAGTATTTT.

Comment on this clonotype: This sequence may be a read error, since a much larger clone differs from it by one base. The chain uses TRBV3-1 and TRBJ2-4, with D possibly matching TRBD1 (5 bases). This CDR3 comprises 12 residues. CDR1 and CDR2 from the germline V gene are LGHDT and YNNKEL (reference sequence). In DNA, the CDR3 is TGTGCCAGCACCCAGGGCAAAAACATTCAGCACTTC. Amino acids: CASTQGKNIQHF.

This clonotype was detected ten times or more. The rearrangement joins TRBV20-1 to TRBJ2-1; unclear D gene. The CDR3 has 15 residues. V was pared by 0 bases and J by 6 bases, with 15 bases between. Germline-derived CDR1 and CDR2 are DFQATT and SNEGSKA (reference sequence). DNA for the CDR3: TGCAGTGCTAGAGATCTGGGCCAGGATGGCAATGAGCAGTTCTTC. Encoded protein: CSARDLGQDGNEQFF.

This rearrangement joins TRBV3-1 to TRBJ2-3; tentatively, D is TRBD2 (7 bases). The CDR3 has 16 residues. The V gene lost 4 bases and the J gene lost 4 bases, with 18 bases spanning the gap. Germline V gene sequence: CDR1 LGHDT, CDR2 YNNKEL (reference sequence). CDR3: CASSLRGGTSADTQYF. The CDR3, as DNA: TGTGCCAGCAGCCTGAGGGGGGGCACAAGCGCAGATACGCAGTATTTT.

This clonotype has a handful of counts. V and J are TRBV30 and TRBJ2-1; TRBD1 is a possible D gene (6 bases). V was trimmed by 6 bases and J by 0 bases, leaving 9 bases between them. Germline-derived CDR1 and CDR2 are GTSNPN and SVGIG (reference sequence). This CDR3 contains 13 residues. The CDR3: CACRTVSYNEQFF. The CDR3 nucleotides are TGTGCCTGCAGGACAGTCTCCTACAATGAGCAGTTCTTC.

There are a few counts of this clonotype. The V and J genes are TRBV20-1 and TRBJ2-5; D is unresolved. This CDR3 has 13 residues. CDR1 is DFQATT and CDR2 is SNEGSKA in the germline V gene (reference sequence). Between the trimmed V and J ends, which lost 6 bases and 5 bases, there was a span of 16 bases. CDR3 loop: CSAPLSWGETQYF. The CDR3 DNA follows: TGCAGTGCCCCCCTAAGTTGGGGTGAGACCCAGTACTTC.

This clonotype was picked up a small number of times. The V call is TRBV20-1, the J call TRBJ2-7; 15 nucleotides agree with TRBD2. The V segment lost 3 bases and the J segment 6 bases; nucleotides outside the gene matches: 9. Germline-derived CDR1 and CDR2 are DFQATT and SNEGSKA (reference sequence). This CDR3 region has 16 residues. The CDR3 DNA follows: TGCAGTGCTAGTGTAGGGACTAGCGGGAGGATTGCCGAGCAGTACTTC. This sequence encodes CSASVGTSGRIAEQYF.

The chain employs TRBV27 and TRBJ1-1; no reliable D call. CDR3 length: 14 residues. Trimming cost V 1 base and J 1 base, with 7 bases left between them. Germline V gene sequence: CDR1 MNHEY, CDR2 SMNVEV (reference sequence). CDR3 loop: CASSLLSQNTEAFF. CDR3 DNA: TGTGCCAGCAGTTTATTGTCGCAGAACACTGAAGCTTTCTTT.

The sample holds a few counts of this clonotype. The chain employs TRBV20-1 and TRBJ1-4; 11 bases line up with TRBD1. CDR1 and CDR2 (germline): DFQATT, SNEGSKA (reference sequence). V lost 1 base, J lost 7 bases, and 5 bases stayed unmatched. The CDR3 sequence is 15 residues long. CDR3 sequence: CSARGTGGVGEKLFF. CDR3 sequence (DNA): TGCAGTGCTAGAGGGACAGGGGGCGTCGGTGAAAAACTGTTTTTT.

V and J are TRBV20-1 and TRBJ2-7, with 8 positions matching TRBD2. This CDR3 spans 13 amino acids. Germline CDR1 and CDR2: DFQATT and SNEGSKA (reference sequence). Trimming cost V 7 bases and J 7 bases; bases outside gene matches: 12. Here the CDR3 reads CSVPGLGNNEQYF. The CDR3 DNA is TGCAGTGTCCCGGGACTAGGTAACAATGAGCAGTACTTC.

This clonotype was picked up a small number of times. V gene TRBV24-1 combines with J gene TRBJ2-1, with TRBD1 as a possible D gene (5 bases). Trimming took off 10 bases at V and 4 bases at J, with 7 bases between the two ends. CDR3 length: 11 residues. CDR1 is KGHDR and CDR2 is SFDVKD in the germline V gene. Here the CDR3 reads CATGVYNEQFF. The CDR3 DNA follows: TGTGCCACAGGGGTGTACAATGAGCAGTTCTTC.

This clonotype has a count of ten or more. The chain carries TRBV20-1 and TRBJ2-3; perhaps TRBD2 as D (5 bases). Germline loops: CDR1 DFQATT, CDR2 SNEGSKA (reference sequence). V was pared by 2 bases and J by 5 bases, with 14 bases between. The CDR3 has 14 residues. The CDR3 DNA sequence: TGCAGTGCTAGATTGTGGGAGTCGGTAGATACGCAGTATTTT. As protein: CSARLWESVDTQYF.

The V and J genes are TRBV20-1 and TRBJ1-2; D is uncertain. CDR1 is DFQATT and CDR2 is SNEGSKA in the germline V gene (reference sequence). The CDR3 runs to 11 residues. V was trimmed by 2 bases and J by 7 bases, leaving 8 bases between them. The CDR3 DNA is TGCAGTGCTAGAAATCCCGGTGGCTACACCTTC. Protein product: CSARNPGGYTF.

The gene calls are TRBV6-2 or TRBV6-3 and TRBJ2-1; D not resolved. V was clipped by 6 bases and J by 10 bases, with 13 bases between them. The CDR3 length is 12 residues. Germline V gene lookup returns CDR1 MNHEY and CDR2 SVGEGT. CDR3 in amino acids: CASSRSFEEQFF. In DNA form, the CDR3 reads TGTGCCAGCAGCCGCAGTTTTGAAGAGCAGTTCTTC.

As to this clonotype: A read error is possible here, since a much larger clone lies one base away. The chain uses TRBV20-1 and TRBJ2-7; unclear D gene. The CDR3 sequence is 13 residues long. V was trimmed by 5 bases and J by 7 bases, leaving 18 bases between them. The V gene's germline CDR1 is DFQATT and CDR2 SNEGSKA (reference sequence). The CDR3 sequence: CSARPPRYNEQYF. Written as DNA, the CDR3 is TGCAGTGCTCGGCCTCCTCGGTACAATGAGCAGTACTTC.